The source of this TCR beta chain is a study of blood T cell repertoires in COVID-19. Study-level information: Italy, Spain and the United States were the sources of the convalescent and acute COVID-19 samples. Sources were T cells, B-cell-depleted T cells, or PBMCs; the material itself was cDNA or gDNA.

V was trimmed by 5 bases and J by 6 bases, leaving 14 bases between them. The length of the CDR3 is 13 residues. CDR1 and CDR2 from the germline V gene are SGHRS and YFSETQ. Original analysis: By means of reference gene primer amplification, nucleated cell counts were estimated. Sequencing was performed with immunoSEQ multiplex PCR; in TCRdb, only in-frame clones are kept and a portion is missing. From that table come the V and J calls and clone size; the DNA was used to work out D and trimming. The sample has more than 90,000 clones, roughly 86% seen once. This TCR was sampled from a woman in her 30s with acute or convalescent COVID-19. The sequenced material came from peripheral blood. The chain couples TRBV5-1 to TRBJ1-1; D remains unclear. This CDR3 is CASRKVGVAEAFF. CDR3 bases: TGCGCCAGCAGAAAAGTCGGGGTCGCTGAAGCTTTCTTT. The full variable domain, completed using reference TRBV5-1 and TRBJ1-1, is KAGVTQTPRYLIKTRGQQVTLSCSPISGHRSVSWYQQTPGQGLQFLFEYFSETQRNKGNFPGRFSGRQFSNSRSEMNVSTLELGDSALYLCASRKVGVAEAFFGQGTRLTVV.